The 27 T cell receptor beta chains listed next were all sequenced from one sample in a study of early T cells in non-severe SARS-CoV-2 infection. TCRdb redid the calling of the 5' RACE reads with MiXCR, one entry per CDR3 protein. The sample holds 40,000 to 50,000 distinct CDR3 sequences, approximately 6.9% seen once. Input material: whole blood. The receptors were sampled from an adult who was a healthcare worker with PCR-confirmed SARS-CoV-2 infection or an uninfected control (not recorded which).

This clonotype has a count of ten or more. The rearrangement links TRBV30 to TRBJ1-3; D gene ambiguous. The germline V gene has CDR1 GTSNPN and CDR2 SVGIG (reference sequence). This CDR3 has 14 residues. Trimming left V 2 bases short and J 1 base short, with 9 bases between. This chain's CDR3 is CAWSLDRSGNTIYF. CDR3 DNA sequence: TGTGCCTGGAGTTTGGACCGTTCTGGAAACACCATATATTTT.

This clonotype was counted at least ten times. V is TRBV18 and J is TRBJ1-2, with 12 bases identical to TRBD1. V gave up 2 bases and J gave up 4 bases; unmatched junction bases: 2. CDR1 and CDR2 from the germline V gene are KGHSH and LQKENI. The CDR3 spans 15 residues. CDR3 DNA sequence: TGTGCCAGCTCACCAGGGACAGGGGGCGGCTATGGCTACACCTTC. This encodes CASSPGTGGGYGYTF.

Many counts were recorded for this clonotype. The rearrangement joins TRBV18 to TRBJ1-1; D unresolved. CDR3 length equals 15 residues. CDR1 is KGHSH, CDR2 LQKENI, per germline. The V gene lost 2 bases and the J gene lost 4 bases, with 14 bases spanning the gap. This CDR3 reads CASSPTPLRGTEAFF. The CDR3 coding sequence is TGTGCCAGCTCACCAACCCCTCTACGGGGCACTGAAGCTTTCTTT.

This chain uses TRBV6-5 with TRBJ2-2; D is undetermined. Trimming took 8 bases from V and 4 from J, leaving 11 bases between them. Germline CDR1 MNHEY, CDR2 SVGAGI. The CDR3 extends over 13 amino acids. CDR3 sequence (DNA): TGTGCCAGCCATCGTAGTACCACCGGGGAGCTGTTTTTT. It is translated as CASHRSTTGELFF.

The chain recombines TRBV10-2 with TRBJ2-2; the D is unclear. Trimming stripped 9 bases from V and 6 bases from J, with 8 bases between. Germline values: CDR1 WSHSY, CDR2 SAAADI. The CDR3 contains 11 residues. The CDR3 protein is CASRLAGELFF. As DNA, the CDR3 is TGCGCCAGTAGGTTGGCCGGGGAGCTGTTTTTT.

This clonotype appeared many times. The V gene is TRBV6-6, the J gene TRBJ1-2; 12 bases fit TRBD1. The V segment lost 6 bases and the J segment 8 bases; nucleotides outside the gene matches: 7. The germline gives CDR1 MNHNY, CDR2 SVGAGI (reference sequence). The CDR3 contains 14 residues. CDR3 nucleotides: TGTGCCAGCAGCCCAGAGGGGACAGGGGGCGGCTACACCTTC. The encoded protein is CASSPEGTGGGYTF.

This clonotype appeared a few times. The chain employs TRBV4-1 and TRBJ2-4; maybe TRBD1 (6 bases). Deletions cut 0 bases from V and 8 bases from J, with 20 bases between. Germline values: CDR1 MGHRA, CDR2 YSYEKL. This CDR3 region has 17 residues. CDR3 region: CASSQEMGAWGKDIQYF. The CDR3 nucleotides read TGCGCCAGCAGCCAAGAAATGGGGGCGTGGGGTAAGGACATTCAGTACTTC.

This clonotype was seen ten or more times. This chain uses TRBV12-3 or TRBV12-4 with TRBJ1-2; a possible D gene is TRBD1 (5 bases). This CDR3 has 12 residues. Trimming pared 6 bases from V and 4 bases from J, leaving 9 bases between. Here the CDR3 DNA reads TGTGCCAGCAGGAACGGGACCTATGGCTACACCTTC. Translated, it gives CASRNGTYGYTF.

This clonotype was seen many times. CDR3 amino acids: CASSASTGAAKNIQYF. CDR3 coding DNA: TGTGCCAGTAGTGCGTCGACAGGGGCGGCCAAAAACATTCAGTACTTC. The chain carries TRBV19 and TRBJ2-4; TRBD1 matches at 8 bases. This CDR3 is built from 16 residues. CDR1 and CDR2 from the germline V gene are LNHDA and SQIVND (reference sequence). The V gene end was trimmed by 5 bases and the J gene end by 1 base; junction bases not matched to a gene: 7.

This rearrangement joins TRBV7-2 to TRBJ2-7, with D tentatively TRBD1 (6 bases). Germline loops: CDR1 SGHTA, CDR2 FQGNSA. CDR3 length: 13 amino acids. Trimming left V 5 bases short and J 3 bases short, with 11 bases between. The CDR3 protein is CASSRQQGYEQYF. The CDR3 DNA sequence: TGTGCCAGCAGCCGACAACAGGGCTACGAGCAGTACTTC.

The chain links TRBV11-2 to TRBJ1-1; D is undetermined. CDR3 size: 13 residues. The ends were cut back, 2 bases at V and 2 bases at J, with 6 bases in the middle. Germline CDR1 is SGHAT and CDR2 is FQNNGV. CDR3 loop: CASSLWENTEAFF. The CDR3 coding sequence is TGTGCCAGCAGCTTATGGGAAAACACTGAAGCTTTCTTT.

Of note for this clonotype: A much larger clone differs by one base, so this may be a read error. CDR3 residues: CVSSFSGAYEQYF. The CDR3 nucleotides are TGTGTCAGCAGCTTTTCAGGGGCGTACGAGCAGTACTTC. The V gene is TRBV7-2, the J gene TRBJ2-7; TRBD1 is a possible D gene (6 bases). Germline V lookup: CDR1 SGHTA, CDR2 FQGNSA. The CDR3 consists of 13 residues.

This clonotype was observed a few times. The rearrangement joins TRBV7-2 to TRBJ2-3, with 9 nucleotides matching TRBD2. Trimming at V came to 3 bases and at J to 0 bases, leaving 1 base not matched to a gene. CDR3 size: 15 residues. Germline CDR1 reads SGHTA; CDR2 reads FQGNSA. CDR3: CASSFSGGSTDTQYF. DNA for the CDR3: TGTGCCAGCAGCTTTAGCGGGGGAAGCACAGATACGCAGTATTTT.

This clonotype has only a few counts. CDR3 protein: CASSSGNSPLHF. The DNA for the CDR3 is TGTGCCAGCAGTTCGGGGAATTCACCCCTCCACTTT. The chain links TRBV6-5 to TRBJ1-6; D gene uncertain. The CDR3 has 12 residues. Germline CDR1 is MNHEY and CDR2 is SVGAGI. Trimming cost V 4 bases and J 7 bases, with 5 bases left between them.

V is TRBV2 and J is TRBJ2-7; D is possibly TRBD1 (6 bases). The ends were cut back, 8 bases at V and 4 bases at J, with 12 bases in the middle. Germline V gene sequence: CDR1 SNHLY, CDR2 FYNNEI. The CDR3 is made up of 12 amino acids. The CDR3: CASWTVRYEQYF. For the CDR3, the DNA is TGTGCCAGCTGGACAGTGAGGTACGAGCAGTACTTC.

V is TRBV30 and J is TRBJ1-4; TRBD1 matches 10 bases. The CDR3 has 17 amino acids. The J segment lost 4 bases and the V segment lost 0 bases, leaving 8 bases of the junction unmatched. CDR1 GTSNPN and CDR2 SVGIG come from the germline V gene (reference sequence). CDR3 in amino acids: CAWSVRQGAGSNEKLFF. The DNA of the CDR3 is TGTGCCTGGAGTGTCCGACAGGGGGCTGGGAGTAATGAAAAACTGTTTTTT.

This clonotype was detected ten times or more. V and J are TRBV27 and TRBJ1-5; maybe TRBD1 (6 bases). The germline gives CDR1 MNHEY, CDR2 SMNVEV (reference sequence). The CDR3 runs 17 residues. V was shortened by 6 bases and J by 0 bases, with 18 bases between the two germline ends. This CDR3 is CASRRGAGSYSNQPQHF. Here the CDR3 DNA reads TGTGCCAGCAGGAGGGGGGCAGGGAGCTATAGCAATCAGCCCCAGCATTTT.

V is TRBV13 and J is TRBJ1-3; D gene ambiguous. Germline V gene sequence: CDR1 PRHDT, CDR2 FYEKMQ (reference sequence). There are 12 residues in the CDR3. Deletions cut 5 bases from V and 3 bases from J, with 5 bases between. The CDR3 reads CASSPGGNTIYF. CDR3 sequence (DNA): TGTGCCAGCAGCCCCGGTGGAAACACCATATATTTT.

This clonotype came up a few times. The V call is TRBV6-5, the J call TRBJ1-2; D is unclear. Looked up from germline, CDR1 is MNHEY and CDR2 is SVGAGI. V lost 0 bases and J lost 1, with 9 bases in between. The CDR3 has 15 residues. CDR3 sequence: CASSYSRVRNYGYTF. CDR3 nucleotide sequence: TGTGCCAGCAGTTACTCGCGTGTTCGTAACTATGGCTACACCTTC.

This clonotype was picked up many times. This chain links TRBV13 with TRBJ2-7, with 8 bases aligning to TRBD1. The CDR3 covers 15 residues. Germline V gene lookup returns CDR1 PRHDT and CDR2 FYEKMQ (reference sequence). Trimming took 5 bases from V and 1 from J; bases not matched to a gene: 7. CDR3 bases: TGTGCCAGCAGCCTACAGGGGGAAGGGTCCTACGAGCAGTACTTC. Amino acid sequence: CASSLQGEGSYEQYF.

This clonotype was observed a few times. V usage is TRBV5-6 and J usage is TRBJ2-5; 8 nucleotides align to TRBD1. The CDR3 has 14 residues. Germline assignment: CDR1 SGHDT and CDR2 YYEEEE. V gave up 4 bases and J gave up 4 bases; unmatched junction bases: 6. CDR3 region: CASSPPDRAETQYF. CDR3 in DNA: TGTGCCAGCAGCCCACCGGACAGGGCAGAGACCCAGTACTTC.

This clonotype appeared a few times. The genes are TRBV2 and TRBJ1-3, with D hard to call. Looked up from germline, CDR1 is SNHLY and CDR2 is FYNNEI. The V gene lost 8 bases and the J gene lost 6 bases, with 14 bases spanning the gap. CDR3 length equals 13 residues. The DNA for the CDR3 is TGTGCCAGCCCCCCTGAGTCGGAAAACACCATATATTTT. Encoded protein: CASPPESENTIYF.

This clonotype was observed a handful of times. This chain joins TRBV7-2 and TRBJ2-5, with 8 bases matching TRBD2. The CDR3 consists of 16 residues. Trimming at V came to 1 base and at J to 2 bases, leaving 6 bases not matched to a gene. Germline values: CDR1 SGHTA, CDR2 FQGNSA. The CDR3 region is CASSLGGLGSQETQYF. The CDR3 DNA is TGTGCCAGCAGCTTAGGGGGACTAGGCTCTCAAGAGACCCAGTACTTC.

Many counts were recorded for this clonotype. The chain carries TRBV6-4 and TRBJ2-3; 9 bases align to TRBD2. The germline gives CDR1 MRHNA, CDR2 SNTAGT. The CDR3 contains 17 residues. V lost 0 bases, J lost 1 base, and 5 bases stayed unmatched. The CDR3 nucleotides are TGTGCCAGCAGTGACTCGTATAGCGGGGGAGGCACAGATACGCAGTATTTT. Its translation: CASSDSYSGGGTDTQYF.

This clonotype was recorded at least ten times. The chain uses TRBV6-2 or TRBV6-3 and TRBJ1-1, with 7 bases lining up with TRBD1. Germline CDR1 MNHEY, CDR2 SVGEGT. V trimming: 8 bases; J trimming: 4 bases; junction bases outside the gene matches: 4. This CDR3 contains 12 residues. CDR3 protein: CASGSGGTEAFF. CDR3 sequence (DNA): TGTGCCAGCGGATCAGGGGGCACTGAAGCTTTCTTT.

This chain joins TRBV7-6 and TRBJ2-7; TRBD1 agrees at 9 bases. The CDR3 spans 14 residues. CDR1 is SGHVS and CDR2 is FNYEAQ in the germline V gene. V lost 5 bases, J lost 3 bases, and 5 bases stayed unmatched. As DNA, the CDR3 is TGTGCCAGCAGCAGACAGGGGGGGTACTACGAGCAGTACTTC. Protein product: CASSRQGGYYEQYF.

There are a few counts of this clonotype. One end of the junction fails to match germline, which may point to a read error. CDR3 region: CASSIAGAYNEQFF. In nucleotides, the CDR3 is TGTGCCAGCAGCATAGCGGGCGCTTACAATGAGCAGTTCTTC. The chain recombines TRBV7-6 with TRBJ2-1, with 7 bases identical to TRBD2. From germline, CDR1 is SGHVS and CDR2 FNYEAQ. The CDR3 runs to 14 residues.